This T cell receptor beta chain appears in the sequencing data of a study of blood T cell repertoires in COVID-19. As processed by the authors: Amplification of reference gene primers was used by the study to estimate nucleated cell counts. Only in-frame clones appear in the TCRdb table, and some are missing; sequencing was by immunoSEQ multiplex PCR. That table supplies the V and J calls and clone size; D and trimming were determined from the DNA. The repertoire holds about 170,000 clones, with 75% to 90% as singletons. CDR1 and CDR2 from the germline V gene are MDHEN and SYDVKM. V was pared by 3 bases and J by 0 bases, with 6 bases between. The CDR3 sequence is 14 residues long.

The chain employs TRBV28 and TRBJ2-4; D unresolved. The origin of this receptor is a woman in her fifties or sixties who had recovered from COVID-19. The source material was PBMCs or T cells enriched from blood (not recorded which). As DNA, the CDR3 is TGTGCCAGCAGTTTGGTACTAGCCAAAAACATTCAGTACTTC. Translation gives CASSLVLAKNIQYF.